These 17 T cell receptor beta chains share one sample of origin, sequenced in a study of cytomegalovirus exposure and HLA in healthy donors. Primers: 60 Vbeta forward and 13 Jbeta reverse. Sequencing used immunoSEQ multiplex PCR; TCRdb keeps in-frame clones, though not all of them. In the table there are approximately 210,000 clones, 65% to 80% of which are singletons. Source material: PBMCs. These receptors all come from a woman in her 40s in good health and CMV-seronegative.

The CDR3 spells CASSLQGSNQPQHF. DNA of the CDR3: TGTGCCAGCAGCTTACAGGGGAGCAATCAGCCCCAGCATTTT. This chain connects TRBV5-5 to TRBJ1-5, with 7 bases lining up with TRBD1. J lost 1 base, V lost 2 bases, and 0 bases had no gene match. Germline V gives CDR1 SGHKS, CDR2 YYEKEE (reference sequence). The CDR3 loop spans 14 amino acids.

The CDR3 here is CASSVSGTEHYEQYF. The CDR3 bases are TGTGCCAGTAGTGTCTCCGGGACAGAACACTACGAGCAGTACTTC. This chain joins TRBV19 and TRBJ2-7, with 7 bases identical to TRBD1. The length of the CDR3 is 15 residues. Trimming cost V 5 bases and J 3 bases; bases outside gene matches: 10. Germline-derived CDR1 and CDR2 are LNHDA and SQIVND (reference sequence). The entire variable domain, with the rest obtained from reference TRBV19 and TRBJ2-7, is as follows: DGGITQSPKYLFRKEGQNVTLSCEQNLNHDAMYWYRQDPGQGLRLIYYSQIVNDFQKGDIAEGYSVSREKKESFPLTVTSAQKNPTAFYLCASSVSGTEHYEQYFGPGTRLTVT.

The chain has TRBV5-4 and TRBJ1-1; possible D gene TRBD1, 6 bases. Trimming cost V 4 bases and J 3 bases, with 22 bases left between them. This CDR3 comprises 17 residues. The germline CDR1 and CDR2 sequences are SGHNT and YYREEE (reference sequence). The CDR3 region has the DNA TGTGCCAGCAGCGGAGGGGGGGGCCTTCTTACCCACACTGAAGCTTTCTTT. Residues: CASSGGGGLLTHTEAFF.

The CDR3 here is CASSSDGLAVGSTQYF. As DNA, the CDR3 is TGTGCCAGCAGCTCCGACGGACTAGCAGTGGGATCTACGCAGTATTTT. This chain links TRBV7-2 with TRBJ2-3, with 8 positions matching TRBD2. Germline V gene sequence: CDR1 SGHTA, CDR2 FQGNSA. CDR3 size: 16 residues. The V gene end was trimmed by 4 bases and the J gene end by 8 bases; junction bases not matched to a gene: 14.

The genes are TRBV7-2 and TRBJ1-5; D possibly corresponds to TRBD1 (5 bases). CDR3 size: 15 residues. CDR1 is SGHTA, CDR2 FQGNSA, per germline. V shed 2 bases and J shed 6 bases, with 14 bases lying between them. In nucleotides, the CDR3 is TGTGCCAGCAGCTTACCCCCAGGGATGGGTCAGCCCCAGCATTTT. Translated: CASSLPPGMGQPQHF.

The chain is built from TRBV25-1 and TRBJ2-5, with TRBD1 identical over 10 bases. The CDR3 has 15 residues. CDR1 is MGHDK and CDR2 is SYGVNS in the germline V gene. The junction had 7 bases not matched to a gene; V was cut back by 5 bases and J by 4 bases. The CDR3 loop is CASSRTGGGVETQYF. CDR3 sequence (DNA): TGTGCCAGCAGTCGGACAGGGGGGGGTGTAGAGACCCAGTACTTC.

The CDR3 sequence is CSVYRDYGYTF. CDR3 DNA sequence: TGCAGCGTTTACAGGGACTATGGCTACACCTTC. The chain uses TRBV29-1 and TRBJ1-2; perhaps TRBD1 as D (6 bases). The germline CDR1 and CDR2 sequences are SQVTM and ANQGSEA. This CDR3 contains 11 residues. V was pared by 5 bases and J by 3 bases, with 7 bases between.

The chain joins TRBV6-4 to TRBJ2-7, with D unclear. V shed 7 bases and J shed 4 bases, with 8 bases lying between them. CDR3 length: 11 residues. Per germline, CDR1 MRHNA and CDR2 SNTAGT. DNA for the CDR3: TGTGCCAGCACAGTTATGTACGAGCAGTACTTC. It specifies CASTVMYEQYF.

The chain recombines TRBV11-2 with TRBJ2-7, with 7 bases matching TRBD2. CDR3 length: 18 residues. Germline values: CDR1 SGHAT, CDR2 FQNNGV. The V gene end was trimmed by 0 bases and the J gene end by 4 bases; junction bases not matched to a gene: 15. The CDR3 sequence is CASSLDRGGSAIAYEQYF. The CDR3 DNA follows: TGTGCCAGCAGCTTAGATCGTGGCGGGAGCGCAATTGCTTACGAGCAGTACTTC.

This clone has just one count. The chain carries TRBV6-5 and TRBJ2-2, with 8 bases that match TRBD2. Germline loops: CDR1 MNHEY, CDR2 SVGAGI. This CDR3 is built from 15 residues. V lost 0 bases to trimming and J lost 5 bases; unmatched junction nucleotides: 2. CDR3 sequence (DNA): TGTGCCAGCAGTTACTCTCGGGGGGGAACCGGGGAGCTGTTTTTT. It encodes CASSYSRGGTGELFF.

The chain joins TRBV7-9 to TRBJ2-7; D may be TRBD2 (7 bases). The V end lost 8 bases, the J end lost 5 bases, and 16 bases lay between the germline ends. The germline V gene encodes CDR1 SEHNR and CDR2 FQNEAQ (reference sequence). This CDR3 spans 13 amino acids. Here the CDR3 reads CASGPSGGDEQYV. CDR3 bases: TGTGCCAGCGGTCCCTCGGGGGGCGACGAGCAGTACGTC.

Comments on this clone: Compared with germline, one end of the junction differs, possibly owing to a read error. This chain joins TRBV7-9 and TRBJ1-2, with no clear D. The CDR3 has 16 amino acids. Germline-derived CDR1 and CDR2 are SEHNR and FQNEAQ (reference sequence). The CDR3 DNA sequence: TGTTCCAGCAGCCGAGGAGCCAGACCGATTAACTATGGCTACACCTTC. Encoded protein: CSSSRGARPINYGYTF.

The CDR3 DNA reads as TGTGCCAGCACCAGACTCATGACAGGGGCCTACGAGCAGTACGTC. Amino acid sequence: CASTRLMTGAYEQYV. V is TRBV6-1 and J is TRBJ2-7; TRBD1 matches 8 bases. In germline, CDR1 is MNHNS, CDR2 SASEGT. Trimming at V came to 7 bases and at J to 2 bases, leaving 10 bases not matched to a gene. The CDR3 has 15 residues.

V and J are TRBV7-2 and TRBJ1-1; TRBD1 matches at 9 bases. The CDR3 extends over 12 amino acids. Germline V gene lookup returns CDR1 SGHTA and CDR2 FQGNSA. The V and J ends lost 2 bases and 10 bases, in that order; junction bases with no gene match: 2. CDR3 bases: TGTGCCAGCAGCTTACGGACAGGGGTAGCTTTCTTT. Protein sequence: CASSLRTGVAFF.

The rearrangement joins TRBV2 to TRBJ1-4, with D perhaps TRBD1 (6 bases). Germline CDR1 reads SNHLY; CDR2 reads FYNNEI. Trimming shortened V by 5 bases and J by 8 bases, and 15 bases separated the two germline ends. The length of the CDR3 is 14 residues. As DNA, the CDR3 is TGTGCCAGCAGTTACGACAGGATGAGGGAAAAACTGTTTTTT. It is translated as CASSYDRMREKLFF.

This clone was seen only once. The V and J genes are TRBV19 and TRBJ1-5; 7 bases line up with TRBD1. The CDR3 spans 14 residues. The junction had 2 bases not matched to a gene; V was cut back by 6 bases and J by 0 bases. The germline V gene encodes CDR1 LNHDA and CDR2 SQIVND (reference sequence). The CDR3 nucleotides read TGTGCCAGTAGGGGACAGCTTAGCAATCAGCCCCAGCATTTT. Residues: CASRGQLSNQPQHF. The variable domain in full, with the rest retrieved from reference TRBV19 and TRBJ1-5, is DGGITQSPKYLFRKEGQNVTLSCEQNLNHDAMYWYRQDPGQGLRLIYYSQIVNDFQKGDIAEGYSVSREKKESFPLTVTSAQKNPTAFYLCASRGQLSNQPQHFGDGTRLSIL.

The table lists this clone with a count of one. The chain combines TRBV12-5 with TRBJ2-6; a possible D gene is TRBD1 (7 bases). Trimming cost V 6 bases and J 0 bases, with 24 bases left between them. Looked up from germline, CDR1 is LGHNT and CDR2 is FRNRAP. The CDR3 totals 20 residues. The CDR3: CASGSDRQGLLSSGANVLTF. CDR3 nucleotide sequence: TGTGCTAGTGGGTCGGATAGACAGGGACTTCTTAGCTCTGGGGCCAACGTCCTGACTTTC. Drawing the rest from reference TRBV12-5 and TRBJ2-6, the complete variable domain is DARVTQTPRHKVTEMGQEVTMRCQPILGHNTVFWYRQTMMQGLELLAYFRNRAPLDDSGMPKDRFSAEMPDATLATLKIQPSEPRDSAVYFCASGSDRQGLLSSGANVLTFGAGSRLTVL.